The entry below gives a single T cell receptor beta chain sequence along with its context. Its antigen is still unknown. The sample originates from a study of shared clonotypes between healthy human individuals. Overall study: Researchers assigned three CD4 naive, three CD4 memory, two CD8 naive and one CD8 memory plate to each donor.

Clones were read by immunoSEQ multiplex PCR, and TCRdb kept only the in-frame ones, dropping some. In the table there are roughly 2.2 million clones, just over 90% of which are singletons. Study findings and constraints: In general, naive subsets displayed greater estimated richness than memory subsets did. Roughly 5% of naive CD4 clonotypes were common to a few donors. Sampling used blood alone; tissue repertoires probably differ.

Germline CDR1 MNHNS, CDR2 SASEGT. The CDR3 runs to 14 residues. J lost 4 bases, V lost 5 bases, and 6 bases had no gene match. This chain connects TRBV6-1 to TRBJ2-7, with TRBD1 matching 9 bases. The sequencing sample was made of naive CD4+ T cells from PBMCs. Described subset: CD45RA+ positively selected. The source of this sequence is a man younger than 35 in good health. Some clones in this sample may be carry-over from other donors' samples. CDR3 region: CASSHPGQGYEQYF. The CDR3 coding sequence is TGTGCCAGCAGTCACCCGGGACAGGGTTACGAGCAGTACTTC.